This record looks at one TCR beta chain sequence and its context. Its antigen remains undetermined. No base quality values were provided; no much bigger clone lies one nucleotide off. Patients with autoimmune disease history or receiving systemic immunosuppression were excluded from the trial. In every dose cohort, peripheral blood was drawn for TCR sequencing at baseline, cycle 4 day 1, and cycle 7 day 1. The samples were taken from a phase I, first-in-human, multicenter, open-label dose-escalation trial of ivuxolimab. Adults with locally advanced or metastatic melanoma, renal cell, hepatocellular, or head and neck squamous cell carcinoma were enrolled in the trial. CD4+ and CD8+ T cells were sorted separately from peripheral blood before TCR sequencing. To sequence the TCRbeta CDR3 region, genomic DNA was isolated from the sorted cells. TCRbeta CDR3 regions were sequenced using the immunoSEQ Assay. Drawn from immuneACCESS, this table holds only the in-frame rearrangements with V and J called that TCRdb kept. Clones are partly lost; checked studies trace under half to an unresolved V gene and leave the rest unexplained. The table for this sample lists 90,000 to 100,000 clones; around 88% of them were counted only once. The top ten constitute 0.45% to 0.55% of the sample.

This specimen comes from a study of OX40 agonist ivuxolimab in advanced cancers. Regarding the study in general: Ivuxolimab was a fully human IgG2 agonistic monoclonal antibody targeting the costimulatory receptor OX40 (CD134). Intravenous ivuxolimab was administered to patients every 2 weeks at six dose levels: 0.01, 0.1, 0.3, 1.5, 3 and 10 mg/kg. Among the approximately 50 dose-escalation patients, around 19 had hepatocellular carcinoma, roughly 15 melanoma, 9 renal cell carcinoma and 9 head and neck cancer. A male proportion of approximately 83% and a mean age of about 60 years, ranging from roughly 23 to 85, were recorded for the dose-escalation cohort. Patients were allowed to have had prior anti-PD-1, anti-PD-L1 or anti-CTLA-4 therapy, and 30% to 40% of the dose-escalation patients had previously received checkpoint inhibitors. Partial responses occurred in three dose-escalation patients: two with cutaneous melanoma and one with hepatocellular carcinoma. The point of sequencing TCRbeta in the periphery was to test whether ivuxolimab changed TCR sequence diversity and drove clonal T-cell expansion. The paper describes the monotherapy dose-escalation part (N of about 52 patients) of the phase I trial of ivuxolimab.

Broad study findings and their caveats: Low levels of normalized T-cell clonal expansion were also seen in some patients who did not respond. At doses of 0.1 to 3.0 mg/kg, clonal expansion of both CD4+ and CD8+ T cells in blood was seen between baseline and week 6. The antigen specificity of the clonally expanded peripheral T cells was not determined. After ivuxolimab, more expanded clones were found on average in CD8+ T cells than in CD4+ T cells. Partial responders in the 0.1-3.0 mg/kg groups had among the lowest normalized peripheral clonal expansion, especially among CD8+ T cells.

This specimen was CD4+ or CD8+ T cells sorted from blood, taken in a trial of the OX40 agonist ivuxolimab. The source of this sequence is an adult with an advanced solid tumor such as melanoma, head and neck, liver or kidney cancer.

The CDR3 has the sequence CASRPAGGSYEQYF. The DNA is TGTGCCAGCAGACCTGCAGGGGGCTCCTACGAGCAGTACTTC. The chain couples TRBV6-1 to TRBJ2-7, with 7 central nucleotides matching TRBD1. At the junction V is shortened by 6 bases and J by 0 bases; bases outside the gene matches: 5. According to the germline V gene, CDR1 reads MNHNS and CDR2 reads SASEGT. The cysteine opens and the phenylalanine closes a CDR3 of 14 amino acids. Kept here is only the CDR3 DNA, which spans 42 bases and is read in frame from base 1.